This passage covers 5 T cell receptor beta chains from one sample sequenced in a study of blood T cell repertoires in COVID-19. Profiled with immunoSEQ multiplex PCR; TCRdb holds only in-frame clones, not every one. The sample has about 150,000 clones, 70% to 90% seen once; the top ten hold approximately 5%. The material sequenced was peripheral blood. The receptors derive from a woman between 45 and 65 years old with acute or convalescent COVID-19.

This clone has only one observation. The J gene is TRBJ2-5, the V gene TRBV4-3; TRBD1 might be the D (5 bases). V dropped 4 bases and J dropped 1 base, with 7 bases sitting between them. Looked up from germline, CDR1 is LGHNA and CDR2 is YSLEER. The CDR3 spans 13 residues. This chain's CDR3 is CASSRTIQETQYF. The CDR3 DNA reads as TGCGCCAGCAGCCGGACAATCCAAGAGACCCAGTACTTC.

This clone was counted between two and nine times. V gene TRBV6-5 combines with J gene TRBJ2-2, with D maybe TRBD1 (5 bases). Trimming pared 2 bases from V and 3 bases from J, leaving 10 bases between. The germline V gene encodes CDR1 MNHEY and CDR2 SVGAGI. The CDR3 runs to 15 residues. The CDR3 coding sequence is TGTGCCAGCAGTTACGCAGGGTCTGACACCGGGGAGCTGTTTTTT. Residues: CASSYAGSDTGELFF.

The J gene is TRBJ2-7, the V gene TRBV10-3; a possible D gene is TRBD2 (7 bases). The CDR3 totals 12 residues. Trimming pared 11 bases from V and 4 bases from J, leaving 15 bases between. Per germline, CDR1 ENHRY and CDR2 SYGVKD. The CDR3 coding sequence is TGTGCCGGGGGGGGGCCCACGTACGAGCAGTACTTC. The encoded protein is CAGGGPTYEQYF.

The gene calls are TRBV6-4 and TRBJ2-1; perhaps TRBD1 as D (6 bases). The CDR3 length is 13 residues. The V end was cut by 3 bases, the J end by 8 bases, with 11 bases between. Germline V gene lookup returns CDR1 MRHNA and CDR2 SNTAGT. In DNA, the CDR3 is TGTGCCAGCAGTGAAGGGGGTTCCGATGAGCAGTTCTTC. Encoded protein: CASSEGGSDEQFF.

The genes are TRBV20-1 and TRBJ1-4; perhaps TRBD1 as D (6 bases). Trimming took 3 bases from V and 8 from J, leaving 13 bases between them. CDR3 length equals 13 residues. The germline gives CDR1 DFQATT, CDR2 SNEGSKA (reference sequence). The CDR3 sequence is CSASGAGEEKLFF. The CDR3 DNA is TGCAGTGCTAGTGGGGCAGGGGAAGAAAAACTGTTTTTT.